The T cell receptor beta chain under discussion was sequenced for a study of cytomegalovirus exposure and HLA in healthy donors. Concerning this clone: Its antigen remains unidentified.

The study ran its PCR with 60 Vbeta and 13 Jbeta primers. Generated by immunoSEQ multiplex PCR, the TCRdb table keeps only in-frame clones and is missing some. The sample shows tens of thousands of clones, roughly two thirds of them seen only once. Study results and limitations: Many donors shared some public TCRs, even though most TCR sequences were rare. Cytomegalovirus association was listed for approximately 160 TCR beta chains. Under in vitro conditions, a few CMV-associated chains were confirmed as specific for CMV antigens.

The CDR3 covers 16 residues. The ends were cut back, 0 bases at V and 4 bases at J, with 15 bases in the middle. Germline V gene data show CDR1 as SNHLY and CDR2 as FYNNEI. The clonotype comes from a man between 45 and 60 years old in good health and CMV-seronegative. Sample: PBMCs. This chain links TRBV2 with TRBJ1-2, with D possibly being TRBD1 (6 bases). The CDR3: CASSEAISDSRYGYTF. DNA for the CDR3: TGTGCCAGCAGTGAAGCAATATCGGACAGCCGCTATGGCTACACCTTC.